This T cell receptor beta chain was found in a study of blood T cell repertoires in COVID-19. About the study: In each case, the material was cDNA or gDNA derived from T cells, B-cell-depleted T cells, or PBMCs.

Participant ages covered roughly 18 to 89 years across 20 to 25 US areas. Libraries were prepared by immunoSEQ multiplex PCR; TCRdb keeps only in-frame clonotypes and omits some of them. The data show 100,000 to 150,000 clones, 84% seen once. In germline, CDR1 is SGDLS, CDR2 YYNGEE. This CDR3 has 15 residues. The V gene lost 0 bases and the J gene lost 0 bases, with 10 bases spanning the gap. The genes are TRBV9 and TRBJ2-7, with D perhaps TRBD2 (5 bases). Specimen: PBMCs or T cells enriched from blood (not recorded which). The receptor comes from a woman aged 25 to 39 who had recovered from COVID-19. The CDR3 here is CASSVDPRDSYEQYF. The CDR3 region has the DNA TGTGCCAGCAGCGTAGATCCCCGGGACTCCTACGAGCAGTACTTC.